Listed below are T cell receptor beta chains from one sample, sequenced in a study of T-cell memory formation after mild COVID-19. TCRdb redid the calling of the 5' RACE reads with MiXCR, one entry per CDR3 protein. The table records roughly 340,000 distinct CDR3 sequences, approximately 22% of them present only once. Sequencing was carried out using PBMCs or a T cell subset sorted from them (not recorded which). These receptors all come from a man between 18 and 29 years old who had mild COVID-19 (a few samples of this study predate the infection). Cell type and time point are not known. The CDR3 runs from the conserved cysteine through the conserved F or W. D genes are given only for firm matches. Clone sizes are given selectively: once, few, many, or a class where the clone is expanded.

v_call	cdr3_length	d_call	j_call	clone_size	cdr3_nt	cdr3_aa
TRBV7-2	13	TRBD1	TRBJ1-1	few	TGTGCCAGCAGCTTTGGGACAGGGATCGATGCTTTCTTT	CASSFGTGIDAFF
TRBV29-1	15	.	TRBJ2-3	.	TGCAGCGTTGTCGCAAGGGCACCCGGCACAGATACGCAGTATTTT	CSVVARAPGTDTQYF
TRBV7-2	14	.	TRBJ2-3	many	TGTGCCAGCAGCTACGCAAGGAGAGCAGATACGCAGTATTTT	CASSYARRADTQYF
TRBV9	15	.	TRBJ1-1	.	TGTGCCAGCAGCCCCCCCGGGCCGATGAACACTGAAGCTTTCTTT	CASSPPGPMNTEAFF
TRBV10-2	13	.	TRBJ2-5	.	TGCGCCAGCAGTGAACGGGGGGCCTGGACCCAGTACTTC	CASSERGAWTQYF
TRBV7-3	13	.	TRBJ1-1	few	TGTGCCAGCAGTAATCACGGGGGCACTGAAGCTTTCTTT	CASSNHGGTEAFF
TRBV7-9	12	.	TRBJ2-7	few	TGTGCCAGCAGCCAGGACTTCTACGAGCAGTACTTC	CASSQDFYEQYF
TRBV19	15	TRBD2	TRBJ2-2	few	TGTGCCAGTAGCCAGACTAGCGGGGTAACCGGGGAGCTGTTTTTT	CASSQTSGVTGELFF
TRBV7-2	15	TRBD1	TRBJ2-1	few	TGTGCCAGCAGCTTACATAGGGGGCCGGGGAATGAGCAGTTCTTC	CASSLHRGPGNEQFF
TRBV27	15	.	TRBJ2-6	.	TGTGCCAGCAGTAACAACCCCTCTGGGGCCAACGTCCTGACTTTC	CASSNNPSGANVLTF
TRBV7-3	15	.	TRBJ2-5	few	TGTGCCAGCAGCTCGCGGGCGGGGGCTGGGGAGACCCAGTACTTC	CASSSRAGAGETQYF
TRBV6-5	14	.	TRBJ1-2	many	TGTGCTATCGGAAACAGGGAAGGAAACTATGGCTACACCTTC	CAIGNREGNYGYTF
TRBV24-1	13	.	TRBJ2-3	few	TGTGCCACCAGTATGGGCCCTACAGATACGCAGTATTTT	CATSMGPTDTQYF
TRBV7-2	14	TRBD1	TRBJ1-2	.	TGTGCCAGCAGCCGGACAGGGGCGCAACTTGGCTACACCTTC	CASSRTGAQLGYTF
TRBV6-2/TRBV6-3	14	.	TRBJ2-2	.	TGTGCCAGCGACCGAGGGACGAACACCGGGGAGCTGTTTTTT	CASDRGTNTGELFF
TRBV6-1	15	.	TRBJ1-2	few	TGTGCCAGCAGCCCCGGGGGGGCCGGTAACTATGGCTACACCTTC	CASSPGGAGNYGYTF
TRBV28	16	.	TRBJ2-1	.	TGTGCCAGCGAAATAGGGATCCCCCAGGGGTCGGATGAGCAGTTCTTC	CASEIGIPQGSDEQFF
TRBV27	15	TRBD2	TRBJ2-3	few	TGTGCCAGCAGTTTTACTAGCGAACTCACAGATACGCAGTATTTT	CASSFTSELTDTQYF
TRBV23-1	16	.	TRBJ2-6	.	TGCGCCAGCAGTCAAGCTGACAGCTCTGGGGCCAACGTCCTGACTTTC	CASSQADSSGANVLTF
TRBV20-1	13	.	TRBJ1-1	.	TGCAGTGCTCTCGGGATACTTTACACTGAAGCTTTCTTT	CSALGILYTEAFF
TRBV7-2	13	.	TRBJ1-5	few	TGTGCCAGCACCGGGGGGGGCAGGCAGCCCCAGCATTTT	CASTGGGRQPQHF
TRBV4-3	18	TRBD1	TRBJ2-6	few	TGCGCCAGCAGCCATTACAGGGGGTCGAACTCTGGGGCCAACGTCCTGACTTTC	CASSHYRGSNSGANVLTF
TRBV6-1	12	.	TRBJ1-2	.	TGTGCCAGCTGGGGGCCAGCCGTTGGCTACACCTTC	CASWGPAVGYTF
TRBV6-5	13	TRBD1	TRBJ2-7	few	TGTGCCAGCAAGCGGGACAGGGGATACGAGCAGTACTTC	CASKRDRGYEQYF
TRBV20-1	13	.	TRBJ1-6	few	TGCAGTGCTAGAGCGCAGGGTGACTCACCCCTCCACTTT	CSARAQGDSPLHF
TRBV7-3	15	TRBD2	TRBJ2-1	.	TGTGCCAGCAGCTGGGGACTAGCTGATTCCAATGAGCAGTTCTTC	CASSWGLADSNEQFF
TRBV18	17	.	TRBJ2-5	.	TGTGCCAGCTCACCCTCGCGCGGTAGCGGAGCCGAAGAGACCCAGTACTTC	CASSPSRGSGAEETQYF
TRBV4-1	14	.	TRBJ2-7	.	TGCGCCAGCAGCCAAGAATGGGCACTGGACGAGCAGTACTTC	CASSQEWALDEQYF
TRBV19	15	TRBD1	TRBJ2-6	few	TGTGCCAGTAGGGATCAGGGGGCTGGGGCCAACGTCCTGACTTTC	CASRDQGAGANVLTF
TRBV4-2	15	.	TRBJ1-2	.	TGTGCCAGCAGCCAAGATCTGGGGAGACGGTATGGCTACACCTTC	CASSQDLGRRYGYTF
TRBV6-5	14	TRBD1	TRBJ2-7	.	TGTGCCAGCAGGGGGGACAGGGGGTCCCACGAGCAGTACTTC	CASRGDRGSHEQYF
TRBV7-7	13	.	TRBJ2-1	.	TGTGCTAGCAGGAAAGGGCCTCGGGATGAGCAGTTCTTC	CASRKGPRDEQFF
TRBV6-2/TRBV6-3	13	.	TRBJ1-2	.	TGTGCCAGCAGTTATCGCACGAACTATGGCTACACCTTC	CASSYRTNYGYTF
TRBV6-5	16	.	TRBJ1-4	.	TGTGCCAGCAGCAGGACAGCAGATACGGCTAATGAAAAACTGTTTTTT	CASSRTADTANEKLFF
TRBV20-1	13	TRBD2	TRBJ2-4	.	TGCAGTGCTTTCGGGACTAGCCAAATCATTCAGTACTTC	CSAFGTSQIIQYF
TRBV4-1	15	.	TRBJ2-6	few	TGCGCCAGCAGCGAACGGAGGTCAGGGGCCAACGTCCTGACTTTC	CASSERRSGANVLTF
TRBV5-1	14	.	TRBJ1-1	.	TGCGCCAGCAGCTATCAGGTGCCGAACACTGAAGCTTTCTTT	CASSYQVPNTEAFF
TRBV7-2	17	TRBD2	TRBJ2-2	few	TGTGCCAGCAGCAAGACTAGCGGGGGGGCCGGTACCGGGGAGCTGTTTTTT	CASSKTSGGAGTGELFF
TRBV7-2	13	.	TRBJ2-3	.	TGTGCCAGCAGCTCGGACTACACAGATACGCAGTATTTT	CASSSDYTDTQYF
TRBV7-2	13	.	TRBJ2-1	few	TGTGCCACACAGGGTAGCTCCTACAATGAGCAGTTCTTC	CATQGSSYNEQFF
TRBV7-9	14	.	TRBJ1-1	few	TGTGCCAGCAGCTCCAGACCCCCATCCGCTGAAGCTTTCTTT	CASSSRPPSAEAFF
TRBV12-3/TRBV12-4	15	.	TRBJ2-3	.	TGTGCCAGCAGTTTCAACATTATGGGCACAGATACGCAGTATTTT	CASSFNIMGTDTQYF
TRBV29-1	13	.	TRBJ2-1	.	TGCAGCTCCGGGGCACACAGCCACAATGAGCAGTTCTTC	CSSGAHSHNEQFF
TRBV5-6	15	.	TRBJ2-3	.	TGTGCCAGCAGCTTGTTCTACAGGGAAGCAGATACGCAGTATTTT	CASSLFYREADTQYF
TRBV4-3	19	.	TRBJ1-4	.	TGCGCCAGCAGCCAAGATCCTGGTCACGGGGCAGCGCCCCTGGAAAAACTGTTTTTT	CASSQDPGHGAAPLEKLFF
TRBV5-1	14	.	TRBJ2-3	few	TGCGCCAGCAGCTTGTTTGGTCTCGAAGATACGCAGTATTTT	CASSLFGLEDTQYF
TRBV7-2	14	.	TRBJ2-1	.	TGTGCCAGCAGCTCTCAGGAGGGGAGGTCGGCGCAGTTCTTC	CASSSQEGRSAQFF
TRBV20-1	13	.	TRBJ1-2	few	TGCAGTCCCTCTAGCGGGGACGTCGGAGGCTACACCTTC	CSPSSGDVGGYTF
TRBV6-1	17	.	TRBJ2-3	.	TGTGCCAGCAGTGAATCACGGGGGGCCTCCCTCACAGATACGCAGTATTTT	CASSESRGASLTDTQYF
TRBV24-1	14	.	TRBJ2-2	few	TGTGCCACCAGTGATTTGGGGGCGACCGGGGAGCTGTTTTTT	CATSDLGATGELFF
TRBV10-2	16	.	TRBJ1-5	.	TGCGCCACCACCAAAGGAGGCCTGAGGAGCAATCAGCCCCAGCATTTT	CATTKGGLRSNQPQHF